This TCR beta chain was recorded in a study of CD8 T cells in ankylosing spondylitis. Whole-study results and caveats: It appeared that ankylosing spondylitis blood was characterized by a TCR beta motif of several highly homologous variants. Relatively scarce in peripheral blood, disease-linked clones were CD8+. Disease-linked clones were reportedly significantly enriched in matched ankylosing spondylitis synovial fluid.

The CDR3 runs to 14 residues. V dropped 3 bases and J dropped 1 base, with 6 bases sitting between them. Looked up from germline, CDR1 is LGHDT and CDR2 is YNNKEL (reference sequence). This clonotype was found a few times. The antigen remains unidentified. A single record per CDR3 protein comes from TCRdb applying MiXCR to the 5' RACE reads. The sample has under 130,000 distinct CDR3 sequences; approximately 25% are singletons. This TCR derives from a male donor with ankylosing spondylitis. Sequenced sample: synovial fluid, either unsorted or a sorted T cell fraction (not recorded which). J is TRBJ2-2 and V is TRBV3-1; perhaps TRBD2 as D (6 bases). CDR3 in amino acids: CASSQTRNTGELFF. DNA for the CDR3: TGTGCCAGCAGCCAGACTAGGAACACCGGGGAGCTGTTTTTT.